The sequence of this T cell receptor (beta chain) was determined in a study of blood T cell repertoires in COVID-19 (dated by TCRdb to the early 2020s). For the wider study: Samples from collaborators originated in the United States, Italy and Spain and spanned both the acute and convalescent phases of COVID-19. The sample metadata nearly always contained a de-identified subject ID, COVID-19 status, age in years and sex. The repertoires were made available in a free public database intended to serve as a resource for research on the immune response to SARS-CoV-2. HLA class I and class II types, where available, came from metadata supplied by the sample provider rather than from assay-based typing. The samples were drawn from the first 160 participants of the ongoing ImmuneRACE study and from 1,200 or so subjects provided by 6 global collaborators. Deeply sampled blood TCRbeta repertoires from subjects exposed to, actively infected with, or recovered from COVID-19 were included in the dataset. The prospective study material was composed of cDNA or gDNA derived from T cells, B-cell-depleted T cells, or PBMCs. Broader findings and caveats from the paper: The quantity of clinical and demographic metadata differed by source and by participant and was supplied without curation.

The CDR3 covers 15 residues, taking in both the cysteine and the phenylalanine. Only the CDR3 region is kept as DNA, spanning 45 bases read in frame from base 1. V loses 5 bases, J loses 7 bases, and the germline ends lie 18 bases apart. The germline V gene (reference sequence) gives CDR1 as SGHNT and CDR2 as YYREEE. Enrolling through a virtual design, the prospective study's participants ranged in age from about 18 to 89 years and lived across some 23 United States geographic areas. Cohort assignment in the prospective study relied on participant-reported clinical history from a screening survey and a study questionnaire. Mobile phlebotomists in the prospective study collected whole blood, serum and a nasopharyngeal or oropharyngeal swab from every participant. Additional blood draws and questionnaires over an approximately 2-month period could optionally be provided by prospective study participants. Blood samples from the prospective study were shipped frozen or at room temperature prior to DNA extraction.

Points on this clone: Its target antigen remains unknown. Per-base qualities were not stored, and no clone one base away is much larger.

The immunoSEQ Assay, a bias-controlled multiplex PCR, was used to amplify TCRbeta CDR3 regions from genomic DNA. Turning to the authors' computational methods: Nucleated cell counts per sample were estimated from amplification of reference gene primers within the assay. To quantify the absolute abundance of each unique TCRbeta CDR3 rearrangement, sequence reads were collapsed and filtered. For each sample, productive Simpson clonality was calculated as the square root of Simpson's diversity index over productive rearrangements. What TCRdb holds here is the immuneACCESS table cut down to in-frame rearrangements. Part of the clones is not present; checked against another copy, under half of the missing clones reflect an unresolved V gene, and the others are unexplained. V and J calls and clone size are given by that table; D and trimming were obtained from the DNA. This sample gives under 300,000 clones in total; roughly 90% of them show up just once. Around 6% of the sample is held by the ten biggest clonotypes.

The clonotype originates from a woman aged 25 to 45 with acute COVID-19. The specimen was PBMCs or T cells enriched from blood (not recorded which). This receptor chain uses TRBV5-4 and TRBJ2-2; D gene: possibly TRBD2, on 6 matching bases. Read as DNA, the sequence is TGTGCCAGCAGTCCTAGGGCTAGCGCGATCGGGGAGCTGTTTTTT. Its product reads: CASSPRASAIGELFF.